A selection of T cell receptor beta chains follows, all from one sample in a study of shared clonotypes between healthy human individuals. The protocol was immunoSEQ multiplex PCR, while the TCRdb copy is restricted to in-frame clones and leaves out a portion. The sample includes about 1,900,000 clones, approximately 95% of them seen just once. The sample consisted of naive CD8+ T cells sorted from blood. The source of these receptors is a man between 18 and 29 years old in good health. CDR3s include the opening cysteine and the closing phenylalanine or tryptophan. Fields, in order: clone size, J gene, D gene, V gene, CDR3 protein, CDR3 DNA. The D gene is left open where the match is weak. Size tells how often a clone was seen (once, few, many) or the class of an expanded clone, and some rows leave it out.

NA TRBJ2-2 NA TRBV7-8 CASFGGPNTGELFF TGTGCCAGTTTCGGGGGGCCGAACACCGGGGAGCTGTTTTTT
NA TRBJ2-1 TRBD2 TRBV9 CASSVGAGGADEQFF TGTGCCAGCAGCGTAGGCGCGGGAGGAGCGGATGAGCAGTTCTTC
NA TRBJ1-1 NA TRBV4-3 CASSQVRIRQGIPEAFF TGCGCCAGCAGCCAAGTCAGGATCCGGCAGGGGATCCCTGAAGCTTTCTTT
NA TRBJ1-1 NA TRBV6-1 CATDRRVSLPEAFF TGTGCCACTGACAGGCGAGTAAGTTTACCTGAAGCTTTCTTT
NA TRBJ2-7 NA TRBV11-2 CASSLGPVPGDYEQYF TGTGCCAGCAGCTTAGGACCAGTCCCCGGGGATTACGAGCAGTACTTC
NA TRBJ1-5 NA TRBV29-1 CSTSGSSGDQPQHF TGCAGTACTAGCGGGTCCTCCGGCGATCAGCCCCAGCATTTT
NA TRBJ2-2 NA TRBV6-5 CASSYRSTGELFF TGTGCCAGCAGTTATAGGTCCACCGGGGAGCTGTTTTTT
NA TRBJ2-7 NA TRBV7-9 CASSLDGPYEQYF TGTGCCAGCAGCTTAGACGGACCCTACGAGCAGTACTTC
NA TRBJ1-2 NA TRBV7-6 CASSLQSEGLNYGYTF TGTGCCAGCAGCTTACAAAGCGAAGGCCTGAACTATGGCTACACCTTC
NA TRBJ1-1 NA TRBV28 CASSSYDTEAFF TGTGCCAGCAGTTCTTATGACACTGAAGCTTTCTTT
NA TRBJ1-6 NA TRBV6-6 CASSYSKGNNSPLHF TGTGCCAGCAGTTACTCGAAAGGGAATAATTCACCCCTCCACTTT
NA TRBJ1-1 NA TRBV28 CASSLLKNTEAFF TGTGCCAGCAGTTTACTGAAGAACACTGAAGCTTTCTTT
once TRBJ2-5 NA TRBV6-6 CASTPGPQETQYF TGTGCCAGTACGCCGGGACCCCAAGAGACCCAGTACTTC
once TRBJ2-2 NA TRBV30 CAWSPLAPGELFF TGTGCCTGGAGTCCCTTAGCTCCCGGGGAGCTGTTTTTT
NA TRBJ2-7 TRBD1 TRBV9 CASSVGTGGLGEQYF TGTGCCAGCAGCGTGGGGACAGGGGGCTTGGGCGAGCAGTACTTC
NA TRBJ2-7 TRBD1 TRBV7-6 CASSSGQGAYEQYF TGTGCCAGCAGCTCCGGACAGGGGGCCTACGAGCAGTACTTC
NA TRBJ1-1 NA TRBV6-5 CASSYSRQNTEAFF TGTGCCAGCAGTTACTCGAGGCAGAACACTGAAGCTTTCTTT